Sequencing of this T cell receptor beta chain was carried out in a study of T-cell reconstitution after alpha-beta-depleted transplantation in children (dated by TCRdb to 2016 to 2017). With respect to the entire study: Using TCR repertoire profiling, the study quantitatively followed how T-cell immune reconstitution unfolded in children after TCRalphabeta/CD19-depleted allogeneic hematopoietic cell transplantation.

The full study reports these points: The apparently early recovery of alphabetaT-cell counts about two months after transplant reportedly depended on only several hundred rapidly expanded clones that came from non-depleted graft cells. In some patients, the high TCRbeta diversity seen at day 60 was put down to recipient T cells and intrathymic progenitors that had survived conditioning. Over the following months the frequencies of hyperexpanded clones went down, and after one year T-cell counts and TCRbeta diversity were mostly credited to newly produced T cells.

Libraries were made using PCR. TCRdb names Illumina HiSeq 2500 as the instrument used. Molecular barcoding was employed in the preparation of TCR libraries, with unique molecular identifiers being used to normalize TCRbeta repertoire quantification. The raw public data were reprocessed by TCRdb itself: fastp quality trimming at Q25, MiXCR clonotype calling, in-frame beta chains only. Identical CDR3 proteins give one entry, which carries the most common genes and DNA. The sample contains fewer than 750,000 distinct CDR3 sequences, 23% of them found a single time. Around an eighth of the sample is held by the ten biggest clonotypes. Read against the paper, the sample's treatment or condition label means: allogeneic hematopoietic cell transplantation with graft depleted of TCRalphabeta T cells and CD19 B cells. TCRalphabeta/CD19-depleted allogeneic hematopoietic cell grafts were given to the transplant recipients, all of whom were children.

This clonotype was counted a few times. Its antigen has not been determined. Per-base qualities were not stored, and no clone one base away is much larger. The origin of this receptor is a boy under two years old who had a stem cell transplant for acute myeloid leukemia, so the T cells may come from the graft donor. The sequenced sample was PBMCs, mostly from graft donor cells, obtained 360 days after TCRalphabeta/CD19-depleted stem cell transplant.

At the DNA level, the sequence is TGTGCCAGCAGCTCCGGACGGAGACTAATGAACACTGAAGCTTTCTTT. Translated, this is CASSSGRRLMNTEAFF. The rearranged chain carries TRBV5-6 and TRBJ1-1, with the D gene too uncertain to name. Trimming removed 3 bases from V and 0 bases from J, leaving 15 bases between the germline ends. Looking up the germline V gene yields CDR1 SGHDT and CDR2 YYEEEE. The CDR3 contains 16 residues, cysteine and phenylalanine counted. The read is trimmed to its CDR3 DNA, 48 bases read in frame from base 1.